The 16 T cell receptor beta chains presented below share a single source sample, sequenced in a study of technical replicates of blood from several donors. Profiled with immunoSEQ multiplex PCR; TCRdb holds only in-frame clones, not every one. The data hold tens of thousands of clones, with about 95% observed a single time. The material sequenced was T cells isolated from PBMCs. All receptors come from a human donor in good health.

The chain joins TRBV5-4 to TRBJ2-5; TRBD1 aligns across 12 bases. The ends lost 3 bases at V and 4 bases at J; junction bases unmatched: 13. Germline V gene lookup returns CDR1 SGHNT and CDR2 YYREEE (reference sequence). This CDR3 region has 18 residues. Written as DNA, the CDR3 is TGTGCCAGCAGCTCCGAGGTTGGGGACAGGGGGCGCCGAGAGACCCAGTACTTC. The encoded protein is CASSSEVGDRGRRETQYF.

The chain combines TRBV30 with TRBJ2-5; TRBD2 aligns across 11 bases. The V gene's germline CDR1 is GTSNPN and CDR2 SVGIG (reference sequence). J gave up 4 bases and V 7 bases, and 11 bases lay outside the gene matches. The CDR3 covers 15 residues. The CDR3 spells CASKTSGAGGETQYF. DNA of the CDR3: TGTGCCTCTAAGACTAGCGGGGCCGGGGGAGAGACCCAGTACTTC.

V and J are TRBV5-4 and TRBJ2-6; D is possibly TRBD1 (5 bases). V was trimmed by 6 bases and J by 0 bases, leaving 13 bases between them. In germline, CDR1 is SGHNT, CDR2 YYREEE (reference sequence). The CDR3 runs to 16 residues. The CDR3 bases are TGTGCCAGCACCTGGACAAGGAGCTCTGGGGCCAACGTCCTGACTTTC. It translates to CASTWTRSSGANVLTF.

The chain is built from TRBV5-1 and TRBJ2-2; possibly TRBD2 for D (6 bases). Germline V CDR1 and CDR2: SGHRS, YFSETQ. Between the trimmed V and J ends, which lost 4 bases and 6 bases, there was a span of 19 bases. CDR3 length: 16 amino acids. The CDR3 protein is CASSKGTAGGAGELFF. As DNA, the CDR3 is TGCGCCAGCAGCAAGGGGACTGCCGGCGGAGCCGGGGAGCTGTTTTTT.

The J gene is TRBJ2-7, the V gene TRBV28; the D gene is possibly TRBD1 (5 bases). The length of the CDR3 is 15 residues. The V end was cut by 0 bases, the J end by 3 bases, with 12 bases between. CDR1 and CDR2 (germline): MDHEN, SYDVKM. The DNA of the CDR3 is TGTGCCAGCAGTTTATGGGCAGGGAAAAACTACGAGCAGTACTTC. This encodes CASSLWAGKNYEQYF.

The chain links TRBV5-1 to TRBJ2-7; TRBD1 aligns across 7 bases. J was trimmed by 0 bases and V by 4 bases; bases with no gene match: 10. The CDR3 sequence is 16 residues long. From germline, CDR1 is SGHRS and CDR2 YFSETQ. CDR3 residues: CASSLGDSGFSYEQYF. The CDR3 DNA is TGCGCCAGCAGCCTTGGGGACAGCGGCTTCTCCTACGAGCAGTACTTC.

The V and J genes are TRBV9 and TRBJ1-1; 7 nucleotides match TRBD1. With V trimmed by 3 bases and J by 0 bases, 2 bases remained unmatched. In germline, CDR1 is SGDLS, CDR2 YYNGEE. CDR3 length: 14 residues. The CDR3 DNA is TGTGCCAGCAGCGCGACAGGGCTGAACACTGAAGCTTTCTTT. As protein: CASSATGLNTEAFF. Complete variable domain (other parts from reference TRBV9 and TRBJ1-1): DSGVTQTPKHLITATGQRVTLRCSPRSGDLSVYWYQQSLDQGLQFLIQYYNGEERAKGNILERFSAQQFPDLHSELNLSSLELGDSALYFCASSATGLNTEAFFGQGTRLTVV.

The CDR3 region is CASSLGASYEQYF. In DNA, the CDR3 is TGCGCCAGCAGCTTGGGCGCCTCCTACGAGCAGTACTTC. The J gene is TRBJ2-7, the V gene TRBV5-1; the D is unclear. Germline loops: CDR1 SGHRS, CDR2 YFSETQ. V lost 0 bases and J 0 bases, leaving 4 bases between the germline ends. There are 13 residues in the CDR3.

The chain combines TRBV28 with TRBJ2-7; no clear D gene. V gave up 1 base and J gave up 7 bases, with 14 bases separating them. The germline gives CDR1 MDHEN, CDR2 SYDVKM. This CDR3 contains 14 residues. The DNA of the CDR3 is TGTGCCAGCAGTTTATTAGGTCGGCCAGGAGAGCAGTACTTC. It translates to CASSLLGRPGEQYF. Looking up the rest from reference TRBV28 and TRBJ2-7 gives the full variable domain: DVKVTQSSRYLVKRTGEKVFLECVQDMDHENMFWYRQDPGLGLRLIYFSYDVKMKEKGDIPEGYSVSREKKERFSLILESASTNQTSMYLCASSLLGRPGEQYFGPGTRLTVT.

The chain joins TRBV6-5 to TRBJ2-7; 9 nucleotides agree with TRBD1. The V and J ends lost 2 bases and 4 bases, in that order; junction bases with no gene match: 9. The CDR3 consists of 16 residues. CDR1 MNHEY and CDR2 SVGAGI come from the germline V gene. Here the CDR3 DNA reads TGTGCCAGCAGTTACCGGACCGGACAGGGGTGGTACGAGCAGTACTTC. Amino acid sequence: CASSYRTGQGWYEQYF.

The V and J genes are TRBV5-4 and TRBJ2-1; D is ambiguous. Between the trimmed V and J ends, which lost 4 bases and 0 bases, there was a span of 17 bases. This CDR3 has 17 residues. Germline CDR1 and CDR2: SGHNT and YYREEE (reference sequence). CDR3 DNA sequence: TGTGCCAGCAGCCCGGGTGCGGCAGATAGCTCCTACAATGAGCAGTTCTTC. It specifies CASSPGAADSSYNEQFF.

The chain joins TRBV5-6 to TRBJ2-1; no clear D gene. CDR3 length equals 12 residues. The germline CDR1 and CDR2 sequences are SGHDT and YYEEEE. Between the trimmed V and J ends, which lost 2 bases and 10 bases, there was a span of 10 bases. This chain's CDR3 is CASSFQLQEQFF. In DNA form, the CDR3 reads TGTGCCAGCAGCTTTCAGTTACAGGAGCAGTTCTTC.

The chain is built from TRBV28 and TRBJ1-4, with unresolved D. The V end was cut by 6 bases, the J end by 4 bases, with 12 bases between. Germline loops: CDR1 MDHEN, CDR2 SYDVKM. The CDR3 totals 14 residues. CDR3 in DNA: TGTGCCAGCAGAGAAGGGAGCGTTAATGAAAAACTGTTTTTT. Amino acid sequence: CASREGSVNEKLFF.

V usage is TRBV27 and J usage is TRBJ2-2; D unresolved. V shed 5 bases and J shed 4 bases, with 11 bases lying between them. There are 14 residues in the CDR3. Germline CDR1 reads MNHEY; CDR2 reads SMNVEV (reference sequence). CDR3 loop: CASSLRRGTGELFF. The CDR3 DNA reads TGTGCCAGCAGTCTGAGACGAGGCACCGGGGAGCTGTTTTTT.

The genes are TRBV5-4 and TRBJ2-7; weak D call: TRBD2 (5 bases). Per germline, CDR1 SGHNT and CDR2 YYREEE (reference sequence). V was clipped by 5 bases and J by 3 bases, with 12 bases between them. CDR3 length: 13 amino acids. CDR3 DNA: TGTGCCAGCAGACTGGACGGGGACTACGAGCAGTACTTC. This encodes CASRLDGDYEQYF.

This rearrangement joins TRBV27 to TRBJ2-7; 7 nucleotides align to TRBD2. Germline CDR1 is MNHEY and CDR2 is SMNVEV (reference sequence). V lost 2 bases to trimming and J lost 0 bases; unmatched junction nucleotides: 4. This CDR3 is 15 amino acids long. The CDR3 is CASSLLRGDSYEQYF. In DNA, the CDR3 is TGTGCCAGCAGTTTACTCCGGGGGGACTCCTACGAGCAGTACTTC.